This T cell receptor beta chain was recovered during a study of blood T cell repertoires in COVID-19. This clone came up a few times. The CDR3 runs to 13 residues. With V trimmed by 8 bases and J by 7 bases, 4 bases remained unmatched. Looked up from germline, CDR1 is SGHNT and CDR2 is YENEEA. Original analysis: Reference gene primer amplification yielded estimated nucleated cell counts. Produced via immunoSEQ multiplex PCR; TCRdb's table is partial and in-frame only. The V and J calls and the clone size are those of that table, but D and trimming were determined from the DNA. The repertoire holds just under 80,000 clones, roughly 80% seen once, with less than 40% in the top ten.

This clonotype originated in an older woman with acute or convalescent COVID-19. The sequencing input was peripheral blood. This rearrangement joins TRBV11-3 to TRBJ1-6, with TRBD1 matching over 8 bases. CDR3 DNA: TGTGCCAGCCCCTACAGGGGGAATTCACCCCTCCACTTT. The encoded protein is CASPYRGNSPLHF.